The 8 T cell receptor beta chains below were found in one sample sequenced in a study of blood T cells in healthy people across ages. The use of a sample-barcoded 5' primer and a J-beta primer mix characterized a second PCR of about 7 to 12 cycles. MiXCR, run by TCRdb on the 5' RACE reads, gives a single entry per CDR3 protein. The sample lists hundreds of thousands of distinct CDR3 sequences, more than 20% seen once, with 9.4% in the top ten. These same records also appear under a second study, on T cells of mothers and their children.

Sequenced sample: blood. The receptor set was obtained from a boy aged 5-17 years in good health.

V is TRBV3-1 and J is TRBJ2-4; D may be TRBD2 (5 bases). Trimming took 4 bases from V and 9 from J, leaving 10 bases between them. The CDR3 consists of 12 residues. Germline V gives CDR1 LGHDT, CDR2 YNNKEL (reference sequence). CDR3 in DNA: TGTGCCAGCAGCCCAAATCGGGGCATTCAGTACTTC. This encodes CASSPNRGIQYF.

The chain recombines TRBV5-1 with TRBJ1-4; D perhaps matches TRBD1 (5 bases). Germline CDR1 reads SGHRS; CDR2 reads YFSETQ. The ends were cut back, 4 bases at V and 0 bases at J, with 10 bases in the middle. The CDR3 has 15 residues. CDR3 nucleotide sequence: TGCGCCAGCAGCGGGACGGGTGCAACTAATGAAAAACTGTTTTTT. As protein: CASSGTGATNEKLFF.

The sample holds a few counts of this clonotype. The rearrangement uses TRBV9 and TRBJ2-7; 9 nucleotides match TRBD1. Looked up from germline, CDR1 is SGDLS and CDR2 is YYNGEE. V trimming: 3 bases; J trimming: 0 bases; junction bases outside the gene matches: 4. CDR3 length: 15 residues. CDR3 nucleotide sequence: TGTGCCAGCAGCGCCGGGACAGGGATCTCCTACGAGCAGTACTTC. Amino acids: CASSAGTGISYEQYF.

The V and J genes are TRBV4-2 and TRBJ2-7; D is tentatively TRBD1 or TRBD2 (5 bases each). The CDR3 covers 15 residues. CDR1 and CDR2 (germline): LGHNA, YNFKEQ. The V end was cut by 0 bases, the J end by 0 bases, with 9 bases between. The CDR3, as DNA: TGTGCCAGCAGCCAAGAGGACGGGGCCTCCTACGAGCAGTACTTC. Amino acid sequence: CASSQEDGASYEQYF.

A word on this clonotype: The CDR3 does not close with the conserved phenylalanine or tryptophan, likely indicating a read error. This rearrangement joins TRBV4-3 to TRBJ1-6; D is perhaps TRBD1 (5 bases). CDR3 length equals 16 residues. Germline CDR1 is LGHNA and CDR2 is YSLEER. Trimming shortened V by 2 bases and J by 4 bases, and 12 bases separated the two germline ends. CDR3 sequence: CASSQFLEGYNSPLHL. The DNA of the CDR3 is TGCGCCAGCAGCCAATTTCTGGAGGGGTATAATTCACCCCTCCACCTT.

Only a few counts were recorded for this clonotype. V is TRBV7-8 and J is TRBJ2-3, with 9 positions matching TRBD2. Losses at the gene ends were 5 bases for V and 9 bases for J; bases not matched to a gene: 12. The CDR3 consists of 15 residues. Germline CDR1 is SGHVS and CDR2 is FQNEAQ. The CDR3 is CASSPRLAGAGTQYF. The CDR3 DNA is TGTGCCAGCAGCCCGAGATTAGCGGGAGCGGGCACGCAGTATTTT.

The J gene is TRBJ2-7, the V gene TRBV7-2; D perhaps matches TRBD1 (6 bases). V lost 4 bases, J lost 4 bases, and 14 bases lay in between. Germline V gene data show CDR1 as SGHTA and CDR2 as FQGNSA. The length of the CDR3 is 14 residues. In DNA form, the CDR3 reads TGTGCCAGCAGCTCCCATTGGGGGCCGTACGAGCAGTACTTC. It translates to CASSSHWGPYEQYF.

Notes on this clonotype: At one end, the junction sequence differs from germline, possibly due to a read error. This sequence joins TRBV12-3 or TRBV12-4 and TRBJ2-3, with D possibly called TRBD1 or TRBD2 (5 bases each). CDR3 length equals 15 residues. The chain's CDR3 is CARSQGEAYTDTQYF. Here the CDR3 DNA reads TGTGCCCGCAGCCAGGGAGAGGCCTACACAGATACGCAGTATTTT.